The source of this TCR beta chain is a study of shared clonotypes between healthy human individuals. The CDR3 consists of 15 residues. From germline, CDR1 is SGHKS and CDR2 YYEKEE (reference sequence). The V and J ends lost 0 bases and 0 bases respectively, with 9 bases between them. Deep level was the assay's run setting. Data came from immunoSEQ multiplex PCR; TCRdb stores just in-frame clones and leaves some out. The sample holds about 500,000 clones; 75% to 80% are singletons and the top ten take more than 10%. Specimen: PBMCs. The clonotype was recovered from a woman between 40 and 50 years old in good health. Some clones in this sample may be carry-over from other donors' samples. The rearrangement uses TRBV5-5 and TRBJ1-1, with D unresolved. CDR3 DNA sequence: TGTGCCAGCAGCTTGGTTCTAGCCATGAACACTGAAGCTTTCTTT. The encoded protein is CASSLVLAMNTEAFF. The entire variable domain, with the rest obtained from reference TRBV5-5 and TRBJ1-1, is as follows: DAGVTQSPTHLIKTRGQQVTLRCSPISGHKSVSWYQQVLGQGPQFIFQYYEKEERGRGNFPDRFSARQFPNYSSELNVNALLLGDSALYLCASSLVLAMNTEAFFGQGTRLTVV.